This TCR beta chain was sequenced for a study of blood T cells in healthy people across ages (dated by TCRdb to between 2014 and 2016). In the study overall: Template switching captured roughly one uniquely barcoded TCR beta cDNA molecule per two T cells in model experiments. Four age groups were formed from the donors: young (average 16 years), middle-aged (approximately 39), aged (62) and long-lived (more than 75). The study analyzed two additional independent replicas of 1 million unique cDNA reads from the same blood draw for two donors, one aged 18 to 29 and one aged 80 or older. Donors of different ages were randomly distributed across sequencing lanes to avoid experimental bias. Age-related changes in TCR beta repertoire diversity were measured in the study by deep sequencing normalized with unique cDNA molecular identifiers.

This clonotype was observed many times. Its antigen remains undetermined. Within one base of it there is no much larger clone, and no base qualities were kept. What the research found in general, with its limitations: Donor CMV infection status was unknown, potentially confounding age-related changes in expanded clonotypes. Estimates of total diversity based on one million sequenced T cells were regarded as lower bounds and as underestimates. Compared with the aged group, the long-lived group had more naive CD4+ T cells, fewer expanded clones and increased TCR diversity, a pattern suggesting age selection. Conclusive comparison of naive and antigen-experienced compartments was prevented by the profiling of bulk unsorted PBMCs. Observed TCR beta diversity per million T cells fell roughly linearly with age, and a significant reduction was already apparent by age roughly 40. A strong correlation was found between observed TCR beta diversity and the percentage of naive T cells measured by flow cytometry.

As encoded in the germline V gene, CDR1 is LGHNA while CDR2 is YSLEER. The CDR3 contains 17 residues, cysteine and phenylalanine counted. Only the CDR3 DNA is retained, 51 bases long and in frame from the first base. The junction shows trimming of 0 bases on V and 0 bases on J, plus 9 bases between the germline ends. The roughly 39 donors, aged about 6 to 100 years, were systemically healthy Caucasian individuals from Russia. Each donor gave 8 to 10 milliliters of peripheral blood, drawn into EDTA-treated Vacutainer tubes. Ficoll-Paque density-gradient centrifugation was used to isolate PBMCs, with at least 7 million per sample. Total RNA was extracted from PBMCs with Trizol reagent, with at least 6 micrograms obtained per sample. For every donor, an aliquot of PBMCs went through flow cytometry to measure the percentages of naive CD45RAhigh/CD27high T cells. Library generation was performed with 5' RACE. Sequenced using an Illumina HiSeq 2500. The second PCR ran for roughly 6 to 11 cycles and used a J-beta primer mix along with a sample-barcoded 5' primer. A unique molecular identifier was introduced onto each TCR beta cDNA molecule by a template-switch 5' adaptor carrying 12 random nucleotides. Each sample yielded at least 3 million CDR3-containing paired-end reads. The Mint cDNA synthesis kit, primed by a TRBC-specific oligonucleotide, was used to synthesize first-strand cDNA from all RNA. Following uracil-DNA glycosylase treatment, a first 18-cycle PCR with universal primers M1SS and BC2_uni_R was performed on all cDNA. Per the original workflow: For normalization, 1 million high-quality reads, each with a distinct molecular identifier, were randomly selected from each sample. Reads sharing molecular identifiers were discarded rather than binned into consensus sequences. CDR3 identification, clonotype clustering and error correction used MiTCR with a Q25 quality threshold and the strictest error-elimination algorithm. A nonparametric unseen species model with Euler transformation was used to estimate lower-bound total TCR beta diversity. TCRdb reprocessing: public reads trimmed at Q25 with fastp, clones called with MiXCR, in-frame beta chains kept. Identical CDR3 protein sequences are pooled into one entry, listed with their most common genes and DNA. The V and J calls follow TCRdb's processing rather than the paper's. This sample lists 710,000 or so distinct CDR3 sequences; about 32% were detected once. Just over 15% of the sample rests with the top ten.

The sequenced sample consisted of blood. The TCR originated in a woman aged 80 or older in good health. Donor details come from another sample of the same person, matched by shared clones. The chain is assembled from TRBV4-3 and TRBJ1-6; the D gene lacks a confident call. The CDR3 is CASSQEPENSYNSPLHF. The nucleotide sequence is TGCGCCAGCAGCCAAGAACCAGAGAACTCCTATAATTCACCCCTCCACTTT.